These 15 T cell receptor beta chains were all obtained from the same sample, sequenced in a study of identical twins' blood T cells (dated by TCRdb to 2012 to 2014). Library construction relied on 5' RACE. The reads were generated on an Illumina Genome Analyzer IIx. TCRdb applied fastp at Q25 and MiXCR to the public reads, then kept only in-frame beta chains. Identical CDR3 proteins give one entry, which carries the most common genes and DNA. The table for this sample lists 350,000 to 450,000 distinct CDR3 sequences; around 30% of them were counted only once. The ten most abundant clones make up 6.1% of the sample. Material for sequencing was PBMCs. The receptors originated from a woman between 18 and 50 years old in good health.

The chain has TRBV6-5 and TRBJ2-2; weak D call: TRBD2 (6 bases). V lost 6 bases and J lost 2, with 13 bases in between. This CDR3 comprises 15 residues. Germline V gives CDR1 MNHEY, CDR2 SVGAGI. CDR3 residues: CASRWRETNTGELFF. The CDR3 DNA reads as TGTGCCAGCAGATGGAGGGAGACTAACACCGGGGAGCTGTTTTTT.

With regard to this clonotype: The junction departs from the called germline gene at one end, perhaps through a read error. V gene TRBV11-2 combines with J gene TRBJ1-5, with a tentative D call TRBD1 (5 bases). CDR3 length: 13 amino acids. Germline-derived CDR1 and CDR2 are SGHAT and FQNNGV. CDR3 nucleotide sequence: TGTGCCAGCAGCTTAGCGGGGCATCATCCCCAGCATTTT. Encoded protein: CASSLAGHHPQHF.

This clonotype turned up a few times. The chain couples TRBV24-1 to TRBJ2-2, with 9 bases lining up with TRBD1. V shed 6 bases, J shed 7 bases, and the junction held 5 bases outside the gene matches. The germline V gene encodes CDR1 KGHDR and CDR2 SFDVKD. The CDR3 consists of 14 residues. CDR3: CATSRGTGFGELFF. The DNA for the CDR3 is TGTGCCACCAGTCGCGGGACAGGGTTCGGGGAGCTGTTTTTT.

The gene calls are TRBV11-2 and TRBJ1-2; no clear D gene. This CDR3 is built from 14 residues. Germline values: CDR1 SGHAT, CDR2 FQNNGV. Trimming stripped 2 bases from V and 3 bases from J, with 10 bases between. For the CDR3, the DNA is TGTGCCAGCAGCTTAACTCTGAGTGACTATGGCTACACCTTC. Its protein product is CASSLTLSDYGYTF.

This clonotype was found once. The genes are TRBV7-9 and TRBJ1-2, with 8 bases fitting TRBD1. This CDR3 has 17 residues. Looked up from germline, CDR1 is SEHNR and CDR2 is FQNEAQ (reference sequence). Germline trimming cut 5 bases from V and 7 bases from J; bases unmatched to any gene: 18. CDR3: CASSVPDRTGTVGGYTF. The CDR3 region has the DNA TGTGCCAGCAGCGTACCTGATCGGACAGGGACTGTAGGTGGCTACACCTTC.

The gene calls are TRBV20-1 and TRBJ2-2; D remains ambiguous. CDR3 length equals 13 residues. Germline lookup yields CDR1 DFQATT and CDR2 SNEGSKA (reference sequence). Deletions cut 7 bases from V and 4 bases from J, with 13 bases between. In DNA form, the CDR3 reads TGCAGTGGCCTGAGTCTTTTCACCGGGGAGCTGTTTTTT. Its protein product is CSGLSLFTGELFF.

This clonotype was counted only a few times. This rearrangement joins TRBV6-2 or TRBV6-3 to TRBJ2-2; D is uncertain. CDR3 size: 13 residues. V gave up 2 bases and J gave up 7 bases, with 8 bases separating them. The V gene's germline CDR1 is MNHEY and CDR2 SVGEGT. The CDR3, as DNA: TGTGCCAGCAGTTACGCAGACCTCGGGGAGCTGTTTTTT. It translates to CASSYADLGELFF.

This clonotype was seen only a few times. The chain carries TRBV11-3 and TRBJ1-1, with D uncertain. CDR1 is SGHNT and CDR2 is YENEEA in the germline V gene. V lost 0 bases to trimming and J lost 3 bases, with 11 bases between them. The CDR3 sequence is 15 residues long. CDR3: CASSLDLTGYTEAFF. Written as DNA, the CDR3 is TGTGCCAGCAGCTTAGATCTCACGGGGTACACTGAAGCTTTCTTT.

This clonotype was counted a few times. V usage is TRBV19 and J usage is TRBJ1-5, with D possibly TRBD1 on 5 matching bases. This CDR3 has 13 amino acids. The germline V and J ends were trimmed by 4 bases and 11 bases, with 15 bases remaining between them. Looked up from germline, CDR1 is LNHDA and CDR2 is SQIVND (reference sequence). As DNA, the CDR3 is TGTGCCAGTAGTACCGACTGGGGCTCGTCCCAGCATTTT. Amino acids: CASSTDWGSSQHF. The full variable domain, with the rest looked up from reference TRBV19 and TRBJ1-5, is DGGITQSPKYLFRKEGQNVTLSCEQNLNHDAMYWYRQDPGQGLRLIYYSQIVNDFQKGDIAEGYSVSREKKESFPLTVTSAQKNPTAFYLCASSTDWGSSQHFGDGTRLSIL.

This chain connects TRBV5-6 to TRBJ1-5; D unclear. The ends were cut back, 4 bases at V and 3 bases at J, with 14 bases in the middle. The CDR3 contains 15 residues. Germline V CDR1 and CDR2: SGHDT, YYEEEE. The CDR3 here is CASSVGAVDNQPQHF. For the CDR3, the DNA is TGTGCCAGCAGCGTGGGAGCTGTAGACAATCAGCCCCAGCATTTT.

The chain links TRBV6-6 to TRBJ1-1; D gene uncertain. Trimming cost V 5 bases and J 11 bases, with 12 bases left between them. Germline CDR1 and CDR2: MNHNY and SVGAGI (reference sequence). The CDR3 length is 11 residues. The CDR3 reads CASSLQRLAFF. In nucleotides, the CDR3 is TGTGCCAGCAGTCTCCAACGACTGGCTTTCTTT.

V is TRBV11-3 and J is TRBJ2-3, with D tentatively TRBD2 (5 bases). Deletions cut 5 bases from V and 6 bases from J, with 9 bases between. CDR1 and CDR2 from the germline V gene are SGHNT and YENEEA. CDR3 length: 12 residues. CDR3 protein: CASSIGGDTQYF. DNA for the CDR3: TGTGCCAGCAGCATAGGCGGGGATACGCAGTATTTT.

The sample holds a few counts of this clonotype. The CDR3 DNA is TGTGCCAGCAGCCAGTGGGCCCAAGAGACCCAGTACTTC. Amino acid sequence: CASSQWAQETQYF. The chain carries TRBV14 and TRBJ2-5; D uncertain. Germline-derived CDR1 and CDR2 are SGHDN and FVKESK. Trimming stripped 3 bases from V and 1 base from J, with 6 bases between. The CDR3 covers 13 residues.

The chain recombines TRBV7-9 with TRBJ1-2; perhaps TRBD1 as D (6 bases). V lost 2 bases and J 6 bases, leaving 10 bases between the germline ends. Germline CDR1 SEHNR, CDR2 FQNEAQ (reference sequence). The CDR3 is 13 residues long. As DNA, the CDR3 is TGTGCCAGCAGCTTACAGGGGACAAATGGCTACACCTTC. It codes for CASSLQGTNGYTF.

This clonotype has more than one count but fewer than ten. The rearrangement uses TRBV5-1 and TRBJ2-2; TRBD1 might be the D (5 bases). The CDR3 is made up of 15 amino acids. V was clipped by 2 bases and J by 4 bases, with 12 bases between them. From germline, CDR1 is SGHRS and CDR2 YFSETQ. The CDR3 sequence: CASSLRQGFTGELFF. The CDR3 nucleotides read TGCGCCAGCAGCTTAAGGCAGGGTTTCACCGGGGAGCTGTTTTTT.